Given below is one T cell receptor (beta chain) in context. No antigen is known for it. The CDR3 runs to 16 residues. Germline V gene sequence: CDR1 WSHSY, CDR2 SAAADI. The authors made TCR beta cDNA libraries by 5'RACE template switching. This switching added a universal primer site and UMIs. TCRdb re-called the 5' RACE reads; one entry per CDR3 protein, DNA not given. Recorded for this sample: 400,000 to 450,000 distinct CDR3 sequences. The entry originates in a study of T cells expressing NK-cell markers. Study-level information: Serological testing identified most of the eight sequenced donors as HCMV-seropositive and one as seronegative. Study-level findings and limits: Top CD8+ clonotypes included the dominant CD3+CD56+NKG2C+ clonotypes in five to seven donors. Where several donors were concerned, these clonotypes also led the CD3+CD56-NKG2C+ fraction.

The sample consisted of blood T cells: a sorted CD56 or NKG2C T cell subset, CD4+ or CD8+ T cells, or bulk PBMC T cells (not recorded which). This chain connects TRBV10-2 to TRBJ2-7; the TCRdb call, TRBD2, lacks DNA for checking. The sequence was obtained from a woman between 18 and 70 years old in good health. CDR3 in amino acids: CASSAGLAGSSYEQYF.